Sequencing of this T cell receptor beta chain was carried out in a study of identical twins (TCRdb year 2016). In terms of the full investigation: To test whether fetal clonotypes persist, the study used deep sequencing on TCR alpha and beta repertoires from monozygotic twins, unrelated adults of various ages, and cord blood. To rule out contamination, replicate twin experiments were performed at different times with different library preparation protocols. General conclusions and limits of the study: Compared with coincidental sharing between unrelated individuals, out-of-frame TCR alpha sequences shared between twins showed an excess of sequences with low generation probability. Because the same donors could not be followed over many years, the conclusions depended on cross-sectional statistical analysis. A weaker excess of twin sharing was found in beta out-of-frame sequences because the signal-to-noise ratio was lowered by fewer shared sequences. In monozygotic twins, out-of-frame TCR alpha sharing was systematically underestimated by recombination models, although the models agreed with sharing between unrelated individuals. Fewer insertions were carried by abundant cord blood beta clonotypes; a weaker similar trend was observed in young adult naive repertoires, while no such trend was observed in memory repertoires. Zero-insertion analyses could be partly confounded by invariant T cells such as MAIT and iNKT, although diverse VJ usage argued against such confounding for most clonotypes.

The junction shows trimming of 4 bases on V and 1 base on J, plus 21 bases between the germline ends. The CDR3, from cysteine to phenylalanine, totals 18 residues. Just CDR3 DNA is preserved here, 54 bases in frame from base 1. Per the germline V gene, MDHEN is the CDR1 and SYDVKM is the CDR2. This clonotype showed up just a few times. Its antigen is currently not known. No much larger clonotype is one base removed from it; base qualities were not supplied. Every donor was a healthy Caucasian. The twin cohort comprised three pairs of female monozygotic twins, all aged roughly 18 to 30 years. Positive isolation kits from Invitrogen were used to isolate the CD4+ and CD8+ T cell populations. The library was made by 5' RACE. The sequencer was an Illumina HiSeq 2000. Template switching added a universal primer binding site, and the final cDNA carried a unique molecular identifier that allowed TCR cDNA molecules to be counted accurately. Specific primers in the conserved constant-segment region were used to synthesize first-strand cDNA for TCR alpha and beta chains. Each cDNA library was double barcoded, with a SMART-Mk sample barcode plus Illumina barcodes, to control for contamination. TruSeq adapter sequences and Illumina sample barcodes were added in two successive PCR steps. Sequencing of the TCR alpha and beta cDNA libraries was done on the Illumina HiSeq platform using custom primers. The authors processed their data as follows. MiGEC was used to process raw reads and extract unique molecular identifiers, and MiXCR was used to find CDR3 positions. For each individual, recombination models were inferred using an EM algorithm with the repgenHMM and IGoR tools. The tcR package in R was used for shared clonotype analysis, with sharing normalized by the product of cloneset sizes. Out-of-frame nonproductive sequences were analyzed to study raw recombination free of thymic and clonal selection effects. TCRdb reprocessing: public reads trimmed at Q25 with fastp, clones called with MiXCR, in-frame beta chains kept. Every distinct CDR3 protein forms one entry, paired with its most common genes and DNA. None of the V and J calls come from the authors' own analysis; TCRdb made them. The sample contains about 340,000 distinct CDR3 sequences, more than 9% of them found a single time. Together, the top ten hold 6% to 9% of the sample.

These data also formed part of another study, on yellow fever vaccine responses in identical twins. The other study reports the following: The T cell response to vaccination in identical twins was reported by the authors to appear partly convergent and partly personalized. In the study, vaccine-responding T cell clones were precisely tracked in identical twins.

This receptor was obtained from a woman younger than 35 in good health. The chain joins TRBV28 to TRBJ2-3; the D gene remains uncertain. The sequenced sample was CD8+ T cells sorted from blood. DNA sequence: TGTGCCAGCAGTTCAACCCGTTTGGAGAAGATCGGCACAGATACGCAGTATTTT. Its protein reads: CASSSTRLEKIGTDTQYF.